These T cell receptor beta chains were read from a single sample in a study of CD8 T cells in Susac syndrome. TCRdb passed the immunoSEQ multiplex PCR reads through MiXCR, listing each CDR3 protein once. The sample shows roughly 330,000 distinct CDR3 sequences, around 90% of them seen only once. The specimen was CD4+ T cells from PBMCs. These receptors all come from a human donor with multiple sclerosis. CDR3s include the opening cysteine and the closing phenylalanine or tryptophan. D genes are given only for firm matches. For some rows the clone size is stated as once, few or many, or as a class when expanded; others skip it.

clone_size | j_call | d_call | v_call | cdr3_nt | cdr3_aa
NA | TRBJ2-1 | NA | TRBV7-2 | TGTTCCAGCAGCCCGCCGTCTTACAATGAGCAGTTCTTC | CSSSPPSYNEQFF
NA | TRBJ2-1 | NA | TRBV5-6 | TGTGCCAGCAGCTTGGGCGGGCAAAACAATGAGCAGTTCTTC | CASSLGGQNNEQFF
NA | TRBJ2-7 | NA | TRBV6-6 | TGTGCCAGCAGACACAGGGAGAGAGGCGAGCAGTACTTC | CASRHRERGEQYF
NA | TRBJ2-7 | NA | TRBV9 | TGTGCCAGCAGCGTCTGGGGCAGGAGTTTCGACGAGCAGTACTTC | CASSVWGRSFDEQYF
NA | TRBJ1-1 | NA | TRBV6-1 | TGTGCCAGCAGGGTCCCGAGTGGTACAAGAACTTTCTTT | CASRVPSGTRTFF
NA | TRBJ2-7 | TRBD2 | TRBV20-1 | TGCAGTGCTAGAGATCAGAGGGCGGGAGGAGGCTACGAGCAGTACTTC | CSARDQRAGGGYEQYF
NA | TRBJ1-5 | NA | TRBV3-1 | TGTGCCAGCAGCCAATTGCAGGAAGGCTCGCCCCAGCATTTT | CASSQLQEGSPQHF
NA | TRBJ1-1 | TRBD1 | TRBV6-2/TRBV6-3 | TGTGCCAGCAGTTACCTAGGGGGCGTCACTGAAGCTTTCTTT | CASSYLGGVTEAFF
NA | TRBJ2-3 | TRBD2 | TRBV6-1 | TGTGCCAGCTTTAGCGGGGGGGGCGGAGATACGCAGTATTTT | CASFSGGGGDTQYF
NA | TRBJ1-2 | TRBD1 | TRBV10-3 | TGTGCCATTCGCGGGGAGGGGGCCGATGGCTACACCTTC | CAIRGEGADGYTF
NA | TRBJ2-1 | TRBD2 | TRBV9 | TGTGCCAGCAGCGTAGAAACTAGCGGGAATGAGCAGTTCTTC | CASSVETSGNEQFF
once | TRBJ2-3 | TRBD2 | TRBV5-1 | TGCGCCAGCAAAGGTAGCGGGGGCACAGATACGCAGTATTTT | CASKGSGGTDTQYF
NA | TRBJ1-6 | NA | TRBV9 | TGTGCCAGCAGCGTTGGGGGCTCCTATAATTCACCCCTCCACTTT | CASSVGGSYNSPLHF
NA | TRBJ2-5 | NA | TRBV2 | TGTGCCAGCAGTGAATGGCGGGGCCAAGAGACCCAGTACTTC | CASSEWRGQETQYF